The rows below give T cell receptor beta chains drawn from one sample of a study of T cell repertoires in cytomegalovirus infection. TCRdb analysed the reads with MiXCR anew, one entry per CDR3 protein. The sample includes 170,000 or so distinct CDR3 sequences, about 18% of them seen just once. Material: CD8+ T cells from PBMCs. These receptor sequences come from a human donor in good health (CMV status not recorded). Some clones in this sample may be carry-over from other donors' samples. CDR3s include the opening cysteine and the closing phenylalanine or tryptophan. A D gene is named only where the DNA matches it firmly. The listing skips clone size in some rows; elsewhere it reads once, few, many or a size class.

size | J | V | D | CDR3 | DNA
few | TRBJ2-6 | TRBV27 | . | CASRFSSSGANVLTF | TGTGCCAGCCGTTTTTCTAGCTCTGGGGCCAACGTCCTGACTTTC
. | TRBJ2-2 | TRBV12-3/TRBV12-4 | . | CASSLGNGELFF | TGTGCCAGCAGTTTGGGGAACGGGGAGCTGTTTTTT
. | TRBJ1-6 | TRBV7-3 | TRBD1 | CASSLKGQGLSPLHF | TGTGCCAGCAGCTTAAAGGGACAGGGCCTTTCACCCCTCCACTTT
many | TRBJ2-1 | TRBV6-2/TRBV6-3 | TRBD2 | CASSDLQRGGPYNEQFF | TGTGCCAGCAGTGATCTCCAGCGGGGGGGCCCATACAATGAGCAGTTCTTC
few | TRBJ2-7 | TRBV28 | TRBD1 | CASSFSGGAGANYEQYF | TGTGCCAGCAGTTTTTCAGGGGGCGCAGGGGCGAACTACGAGCAGTACTTC
few | TRBJ1-5 | TRBV7-9 | . | CASSLMDQPQHF | TGTGCCAGCAGCTTAATGGATCAGCCCCAGCATTTT
few | TRBJ1-1 | TRBV7-8 | . | CASSLAHPGHEAFF | TGTGCCAGCAGCTTAGCACACCCAGGTCATGAAGCTTTCTTT
. | TRBJ1-1 | TRBV7-9 | . | CASSPGPVEAFF | TGTGCCAGCAGCCCGGGACCCGTTGAAGCTTTCTTT
. | TRBJ2-3 | TRBV28 | TRBD1 | CASSLTGWADTQYF | TGTGCCAGCAGCCTGACAGGGTGGGCAGATACGCAGTATTTT
few | TRBJ1-6 | TRBV4-2 | . | CASSHPGDRSPLHF | TGTGCCAGCAGCCATCCCGGGGATCGGTCACCCCTCCACTTT
few | TRBJ2-3 | TRBV13 | . | CASSLLTGGASTDTQYF | TGTGCCAGCAGCCTATTGACTGGGGGTGCTAGCACAGATACGCAGTATTTT
many | TRBJ1-2 | TRBV7-2 | TRBD1 | CASSSPRDRGDGYTF | TGTGCCAGCAGCTCCCCCCGGGACAGGGGGGACGGCTACACCTTC
. | TRBJ2-1 | TRBV20-1 | TRBD2 | CSARVWTSGDEQFF | TGCAGTGCTAGAGTGTGGACTAGCGGGGATGAGCAGTTCTTC
few | TRBJ1-1 | TRBV7-6 | . | CASSLVSDRTNTEAFF | TGTGCCAGCAGCTTAGTCTCTGACAGGACGAACACTGAAGCTTTCTTT
. | TRBJ2-7 | TRBV7-9 | . | CASSPGLPSEQYF | TGTGCCAGCAGCCCAGGACTCCCTAGCGAGCAGTACTTC
. | TRBJ1-1 | TRBV12-3/TRBV12-4 | . | CASSLKSGGIRDTEAFF | TGTGCCAGCAGTTTAAAATCTGGGGGCATTAGAGACACTGAAGCTTTCTTT
. | TRBJ2-1 | TRBV7-2 | . | CASTISRAYNEQFF | TGTGCCAGCACCATCAGCCGAGCCTACAATGAGCAGTTCTTC